The entry below gives a single TCR beta chain sequence along with its context. Its antigen remains unknown. The germline V gene has CDR1 SEHNR and CDR2 FQNEAQ (reference sequence). The CDR3 length is 14 residues. J was trimmed by 4 bases and V by 3 bases; bases with no gene match: 2. The data are from a study of cytomegalovirus exposure and HLA in healthy donors. Background on the study: A subsequent analysis reported that the roughly 120 validation repertoires were produced on the same platform that had also been used for the roughly 700 first-cohort repertoires. General observations from the study: Cytomegalovirus-associated TCR beta chains were listed, numbering some 180. In vitro assays verified that a few CMV-associated chains recognized CMV antigens specifically.

Data came from immunoSEQ multiplex PCR; TCRdb stores just in-frame clones and leaves some out. The data hold around 300,000 clones, with 88% observed a single time. Sequenced material: PBMCs. The receptor was derived from a man under 40 in good health and CMV-seronegative. The J gene is TRBJ1-3, the V gene TRBV7-9; 8 bases align to TRBD1. The CDR3 protein is CASSFGQGGNTIYF. The DNA of the CDR3 is TGTGCCAGCAGCTTCGGACAGGGAGGAAACACCATATATTTT. Looking up the rest from reference TRBV7-9 and TRBJ1-3 gives the full variable domain: DTGVSQNPRHKITKRGQNVTFRCDPISEHNRLYWYRQTLGQGPEFLTYFQNEAQLEKSRLLSDRFSAERPKGSFSTLEIQRTEQGDSAMYLCASSFGQGGNTIYFGEGSWLTVV.